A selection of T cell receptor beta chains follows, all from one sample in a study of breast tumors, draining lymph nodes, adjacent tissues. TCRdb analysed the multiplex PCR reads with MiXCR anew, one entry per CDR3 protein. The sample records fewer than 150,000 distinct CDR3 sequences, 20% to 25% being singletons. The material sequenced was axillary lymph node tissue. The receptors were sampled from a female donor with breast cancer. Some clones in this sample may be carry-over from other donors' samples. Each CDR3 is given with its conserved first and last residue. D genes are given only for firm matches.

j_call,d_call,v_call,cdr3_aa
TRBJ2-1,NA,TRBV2,CASSAQPASIEQFF
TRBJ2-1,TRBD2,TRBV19,CASSSLWTSGRTEQFF
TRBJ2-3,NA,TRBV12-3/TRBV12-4,CASSLQGIPSTDTQYF
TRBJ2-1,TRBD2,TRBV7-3,CASSLRSGSIRNNEQFF
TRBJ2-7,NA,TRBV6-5,CASSYSRWTALYEQYF
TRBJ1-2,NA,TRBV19,CASSKPSGQNYGYTF
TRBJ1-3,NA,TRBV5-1,CASSQGPGNTIYF
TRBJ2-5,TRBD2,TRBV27,CASSFGLAGTETQYF
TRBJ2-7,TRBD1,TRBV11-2,CASSRGQIYEQYF
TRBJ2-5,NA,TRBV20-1,CSAHFLGGVLETQYF
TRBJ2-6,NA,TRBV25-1,CASSDATRGPGANVLTF
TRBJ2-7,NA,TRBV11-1,CASSFGGSRPYEQYF
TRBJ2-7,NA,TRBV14,CASSLVSEQYF
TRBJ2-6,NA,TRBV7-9,CASSLISGANVLTF
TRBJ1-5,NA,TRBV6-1,CASRRDTTLQPQHF
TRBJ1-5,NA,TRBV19,CASRRGSGQLSQPQHF
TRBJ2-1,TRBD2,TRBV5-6,CASLGLAVNEQFF
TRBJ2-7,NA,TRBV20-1,CSARDPTGGPYEQYF
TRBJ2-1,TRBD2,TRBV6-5,CASSYRSPGGSGSLYEQFF
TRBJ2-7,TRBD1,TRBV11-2,CASRPPGGEQYF
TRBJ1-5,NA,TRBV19,CASSGAGYNQPQHF
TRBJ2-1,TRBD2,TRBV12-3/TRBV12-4,CASSLGGGRAAYNEQFF
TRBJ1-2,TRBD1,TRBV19,CASSASDRELYGYTF
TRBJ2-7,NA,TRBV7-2,CASSLSAGLYEQYF
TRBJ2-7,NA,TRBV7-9,CASRPTSTYEQYF
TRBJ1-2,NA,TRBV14,CASSQASYSYTF
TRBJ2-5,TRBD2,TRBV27,CASRRLAGVETQYF
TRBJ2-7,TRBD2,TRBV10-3,CATGLAGGYEQYF
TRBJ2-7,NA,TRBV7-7,CASSLDSAARDEQYF
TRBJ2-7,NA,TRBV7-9,CASSLKVHEQYF
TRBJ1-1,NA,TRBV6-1,CASSEGGRWTEAFF
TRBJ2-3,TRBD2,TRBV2,CASSEGLAVSTDTQYF
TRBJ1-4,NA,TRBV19,CASRQDQGGWEKLFF
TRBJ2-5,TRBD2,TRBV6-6,CASSSPGTSGGGETQYF
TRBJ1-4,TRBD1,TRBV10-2,CASSQGAGNEKLFF
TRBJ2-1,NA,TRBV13,CASSYQDFDEQFF
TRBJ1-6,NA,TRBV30,CAWYGVNSPLHF
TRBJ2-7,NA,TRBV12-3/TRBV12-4,CASSSGFRTAYEQYF
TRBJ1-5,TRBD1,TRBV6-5,CPWEGASNQPQHF
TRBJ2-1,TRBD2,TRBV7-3,CASTLGTSGRNEQFF
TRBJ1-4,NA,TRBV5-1,CASRGQYGEKLFF
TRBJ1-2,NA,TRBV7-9,CASSYGRDYGYTF
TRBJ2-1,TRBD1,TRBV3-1,CASSPHRGIVDNEQFF
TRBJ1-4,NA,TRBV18,CASSPRREGVGEKLFF
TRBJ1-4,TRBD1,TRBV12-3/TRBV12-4,CASSYDRVGEKLFF
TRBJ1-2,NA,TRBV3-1,CASSQEQGADGYTF
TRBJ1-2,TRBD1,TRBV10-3,CAISENGDRGNYGYTF
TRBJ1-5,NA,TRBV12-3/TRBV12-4,CASSPTRRDQPQHF
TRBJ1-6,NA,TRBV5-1,CASSLPNRDSPLHF
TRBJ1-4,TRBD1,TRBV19,CASAGTGNEKLFF
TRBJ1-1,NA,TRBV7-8,CASSLAAKGYWTEAFF